This T cell receptor beta chain was recovered during a study of T cells in Graves' hyperthyroidism and ophthalmopathy. Points from the study as a whole: Classification by a 13 V-J model distinguished ophthalmopathy from stable hyperthyroidism.

In its sample, this clonotype was seen many times. As yet, its antigen is unknown. The CDR3 totals 13 residues. Germline loops: CDR1 MDHEN, CDR2 SYDVKM. Losses at the gene ends were 3 bases for V and 6 bases for J; bases not matched to a gene: 5. RNA transcripts provided the source from which TCR beta CDR3 regions were amplified. With the HTBI primer set, the TCR CDR3 went through a first round of RT-PCR. TCRdb reprocessed the multiplex PCR reads with MiXCR, giving one entry per CDR3 protein. Altogether about 720,000 distinct CDR3 sequences are present, around 15% being singletons, with the ten largest covering 8.4%. PBMCs were sourced from over 8.5 ml fresh peripheral blood.

The material sequenced was blood. The chain joins TRBV28 to TRBJ2-7, with TRBD1 matching over 7 bases. This sequence originates from a man aged 18 to 29 with Graves' hyperthyroidism. CDR3 protein: CASSLPDRAEQYF. DNA of the CDR3: TGTGCCAGCAGTTTGCCCGACAGGGCCGAGCAGTACTTC. Together with reference TRBV28 and TRBJ2-7, the CDR3 gives the full variable domain: DVKVTQSSRYLVKRTGEKVFLECVQDMDHENMFWYRQDPGLGLRLIYFSYDVKMKEKGDIPEGYSVSREKKERFSLILESASTNQTSMYLCASSLPDRAEQYFGPGTRLTVT.